This TCR beta chain was retrieved from a study of T cell repertoires and HLA-DP antigens. Profiling relied on immunoSEQ multiplex PCR, and the TCRdb table lists in-frame clones only, not all of them. The sample contains about 110,000 clones, approximately 92% of which appear only once. On this clone itself: Its antigen is not identified.

The germline CDR1 and CDR2 sequences are MNHEY and SVGAGI. The CDR3 totals 14 residues. V lost 0 bases and J lost 8; bases outside the gene matches: 5. The sequenced material came from CD4+ T cells from PBMCs. This sequence was found in a woman aged 18-29 years in good health and CMV-seronegative. V gene TRBV6-5 combines with J gene TRBJ1-2, with TRBD1 matching over 8 bases. The CDR3 DNA reads TGTGCCAGCAGTTACTCCGACAGGGGAGGAGGCTACACCTTC. Its translation: CASSYSDRGGGYTF.